The clone carrying this T cell receptor (beta chain) has at least ten counts. Its antigen is unidentified. The sample is drawn from a study of T cells in Graves' hyperthyroidism and ophthalmopathy. Stable disease denoted Graves' hyperthyroidism without ophthalmopathy progression within 18 months. The hyperthyroidism was newly diagnosed and had lasted under 2 months; the patients were aged 18 to 65. Patients having uncontrolled infection, another autoimmune disease, pregnancy or lactation were not included. Germline V CDR1 and CDR2: GTSNPN, SVGIG (reference sequence). The CDR3 runs 16 residues. J lost 4 bases, V lost 0 bases, and 7 bases had no gene match. TCR beta CDR3 sequences were amplified from RNA transcripts. First-round RT-PCR with HTBI primers amplified the TCR CDR3 region. Using its own MiXCR run on the multiplex PCR reads, TCRdb lists one record per CDR3 protein. The top ten clones hold approximately 50% of a sample with approximately 210,000 distinct CDR3 sequences, approximately 17% of them seen once.

Overall study results and limits: Stable hyperthyroidism was separated from ophthalmopathy by a model based on 13 V-J features.

The chain joins TRBV30 to TRBJ1-4; 8 positions match TRBD1. The source of this sequence is a man aged 50 or older with Graves' hyperthyroidism. Material for sequencing was blood. The CDR3 loop reads CAWSVGTGQVNEKLFF. CDR3 DNA sequence: TGTGCCTGGAGTGTAGGGACGGGACAGGTTAATGAAAAACTGTTTTTT. The whole variable domain, remainder taken from reference TRBV30 and TRBJ1-4, is SQTIHQWPATLVQPVGSPLSLECTVEGTSNPNLYWYRQAAGRGLQLLFYSVGIGQISSEVPQNLSASRPQDRQFILSSKKLLLSDSGFYLCAWSVGTGQVNEKLFFGSGTQLSVL.